This is a list of T cell receptor beta chains from one sample in a study of shared clonotypes between healthy human individuals. Generated by immunoSEQ multiplex PCR, the TCRdb table keeps only in-frame clones and is missing some. The sample consists of over 2 million clones, about 95% of them appearing once. The specimen was naive CD8+ T cells sorted from blood. These receptors came from a man aged 18 to 29 in good health. The CDR3 runs from the conserved cysteine through the conserved F or W. The order of the fields is CDR3 DNA, CDR3 protein, CDR3 length, V gene, clone size, J gene, D gene. A D gene is named only where the DNA matches it firmly. Only part of the rows carry a size: once, few, many, or a class if the clone is expanded.

TGCGCCAGCAGCCAATACGGCGGGGGGACACCGGCCTACGAGCAGTACTTC CASSQYGGGTPAYEQYF 17 TRBV4-1 - TRBJ2-7 TRBD2
TGTGCCAGCCTTGGCGGGGGATACACTGAAGCTTTCTTT CASLGGGYTEAFF 13 TRBV28 once TRBJ1-1 -
TGTGCCAGCAGTATAGGGTTCGGGGAGCGATACGAGCAGTACTTC CASSIGFGERYEQYF 15 TRBV7-6 - TRBJ2-7 -
TGCGCCAGCAGTGGTCAGCCATCAGGTGAGCAGTTCTTC CASSGQPSGEQFF 13 TRBV10-1 - TRBJ2-1 -
TGTGCCAGCAGTTACTCTCGCCAGGGGTCAGATACGCAGTATTTT CASSYSRQGSDTQYF 15 TRBV6-5 - TRBJ2-3 -
TGTGCCAGCAGTGAAGAGGGTCTGGGAAAACTGTTTTTT CASSEEGLGKLFF 13 TRBV6-1 few TRBJ1-4 -
TGTGCCAGCAGTGAGTGGGGCAAGGAGGACGAGCAGTACTTC CASSEWGKEDEQYF 14 TRBV2 - TRBJ2-7 -
TGCGCCAGCAGCGCCGGACTAGAGGCCGCAGGGGAGCTGTTTTTT CASSAGLEAAGELFF 15 TRBV5-1 - TRBJ2-2 TRBD2
TGTGCCAGCAGTTTAGTGGCGGGAGCTGGAGAGACCCAGTACTTC CASSLVAGAGETQYF 15 TRBV27 once TRBJ2-5 TRBD2
TGTGCCAGCAGCTTAGGACTAGCGGGGGAACTCACAACGCCAGATACGCAGTATTTT CASSLGLAGELTTPDTQYF 19 TRBV11-2 - TRBJ2-3 TRBD2
TGTGCCACCATCGCCGGTGGGGAATCCTACGAGCAGTACTTC CATIAGGESYEQYF 14 TRBV5-4 - TRBJ2-7 -